This T cell receptor beta chain is from a study of vaccination and CD4 T cells after COVID-19. Findings and caveats of the study: Clonotypes reactive to SARS-CoV-2 had a median that went up from 21 to 38, but not significantly. Reactive clone data from convalescent patients indicated a median of approximately 90% appearing only post-vaccination.

Note on this clonotype: Its antigen is undetermined.

Sample treatment: approximately 9-day PBMC culture with coronavirus spike peptide pools or control peptides (ViraFEST assay). Peptide-pool expansion of antigen-specific T cells preceded TCR sequencing in ViraFEST. Cultured CD4+ T cells had their DNA profiled by the Oncomine TCR Beta short-read assay. From the PCR reads, TCRdb called clonotypes with MiXCR, one entry per CDR3 protein. The data show more than 7,000 distinct CDR3 sequences, 61% seen once. Trimming removed 6 bases at V and 8 bases at J, with 11 bases between. The CDR3 totals 13 residues. Germline CDR1 and CDR2: MNHEY and SMNVEV (reference sequence).

The gene calls are TRBV27 and TRBJ1-6; D call uncertain. The sample here was cultured CD4+ T cells from blood, taken after SARS-CoV-2 vaccination. The clonotype originates from a human donor with COVID-19. CDR3 sequence (DNA): TGTGCCAGCAGGTACGGGTTTGATTCACCCCTCCACTTT. This codes for CASRYGFDSPLHF.